One TCR beta chain is described in this entry. This sample was taken from a study of T cell changes during pregnancy in multiple sclerosis. The CDR3 covers 14 residues. Per germline, CDR1 MNHEY and CDR2 SVGAGI. V lost 0 bases, J lost 3 bases, and 0 bases stayed unmatched. Here immunoSEQ multiplex PCR was the method, and the copy in TCRdb shows in-frame clones only, minus some. The data show approximately 74,000 clones, 88% seen once. This TCR derives from a female donor with multiple sclerosis, enrolled in a pregnancy study. This chain joins TRBV6-5 and TRBJ2-7; TRBD1 matches at 9 bases. This material consisted of peripheral blood, taken before pregnancy. The CDR3 here is CASSYSTGGYEQYF. Written as DNA, the CDR3 is TGTGCCAGCAGTTACTCGACAGGGGGCTACGAGCAGTACTTC.